This TCR beta chain was observed in a study of T cell responses to AZD1222 COVID-19 vaccine. Notes on the study in general: There were mostly white British donors and more females than males, and clonal diversity was possibly underestimated. The reported proportion of spike-specific TCRs targeting unmutated variant regions was nearly half. Only a handful of AZD1222 recipients were seropositive at baseline. The peak T cell response came first, and repertoires were sampled only after it.

CDR1 and CDR2 from the germline V gene are SGHTA and FQGTGA. V shed 2 bases and J shed 2 bases, with 15 bases lying between them. The CDR3 is 16 residues long. Profiled with immunoSEQ multiplex PCR; TCRdb holds only in-frame clones, not every one. The repertoire holds about 100,000 clones, with around 87% as singletons. A note on this clone: Its target is not known.

The source was peripheral blood, collected 28 days after the second AZD1222 dose. The receptor was derived from an adult who received the AZD1222 COVID-19 vaccine. V and J are TRBV7-3 and TRBJ2-5, with D perhaps assigned TRBD1 or TRBD2 (6 bases each). CDR3 nucleotide sequence: TGTGCCAGCAGCTTATTGGGTTTAGGGGGGCAAGAGACCCAGTACTTC. Protein product: CASSLLGLGGQETQYF.